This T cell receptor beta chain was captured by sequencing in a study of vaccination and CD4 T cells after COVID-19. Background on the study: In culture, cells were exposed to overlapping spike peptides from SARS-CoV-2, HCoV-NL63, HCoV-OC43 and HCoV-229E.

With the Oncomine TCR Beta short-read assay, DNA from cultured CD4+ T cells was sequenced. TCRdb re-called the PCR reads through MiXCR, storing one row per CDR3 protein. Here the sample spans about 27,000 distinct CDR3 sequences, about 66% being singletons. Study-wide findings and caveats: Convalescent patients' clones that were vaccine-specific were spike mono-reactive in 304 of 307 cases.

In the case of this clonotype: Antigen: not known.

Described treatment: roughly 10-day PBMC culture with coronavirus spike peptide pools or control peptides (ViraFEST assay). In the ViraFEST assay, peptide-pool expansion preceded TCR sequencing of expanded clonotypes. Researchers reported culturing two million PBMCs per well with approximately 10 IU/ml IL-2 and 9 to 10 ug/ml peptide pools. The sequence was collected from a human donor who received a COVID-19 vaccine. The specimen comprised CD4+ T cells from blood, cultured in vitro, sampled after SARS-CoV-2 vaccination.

CDR3 protein: CASSRLAGGPYNEQFF. Written as DNA, the CDR3 is TGTGCCAGCAGCCGTTTAGCGGGGGGCCCCTACAATGAGCAGTTCTTC. The chain carries TRBV7-9 and TRBJ2-1, with 10 nucleotides matching TRBD2. Germline assignment: CDR1 SEHNR and CDR2 FQNEAQ (reference sequence). Losses at the gene ends were 5 bases for V and 2 bases for J; bases not matched to a gene: 6. The CDR3 is 16 amino acids.